The source of this T cell receptor (beta chain) is a study of OX40 agonist ivuxolimab in advanced cancers. At the level of the study: Patients took ivuxolimab, an agonistic anti-OX40 (CD134) antibody. Study-level findings and limits: Clonal expansion from baseline to week 6 occurred in both CD4+ and CD8+ T cells. Some nonresponders also had low normalized T-cell clonal expansion.

A word on this clone: The target antigen is unknown.

Germline values: CDR1 SGHNT, CDR2 YYREEE (reference sequence). The V gene end was trimmed by 3 bases and the J gene end by 4 bases; junction bases not matched to a gene: 7. The CDR3 length is 15 residues. Autoimmune disease history or systemic immunosuppression excluded patients. Sequenced by immunoSEQ multiplex PCR; TCRdb stores in-frame clones only, minus some. The sample shows under 90,000 clones, roughly 84% of them seen only once. The starting material was CD4+ or CD8+ T cells sorted from blood, obtained in a trial of the OX40 agonist ivuxolimab. The chain is built from TRBV5-4 and TRBJ2-7; 10 nucleotides line up with TRBD1. The clonotype was recovered from an adult with an advanced solid tumor such as melanoma, head and neck, liver or kidney cancer. The CDR3 loop reads CASSWRQGAGYEQYF. Written as DNA, the CDR3 is TGTGCCAGCAGCTGGCGACAGGGGGCAGGGTACGAGCAGTACTTC.